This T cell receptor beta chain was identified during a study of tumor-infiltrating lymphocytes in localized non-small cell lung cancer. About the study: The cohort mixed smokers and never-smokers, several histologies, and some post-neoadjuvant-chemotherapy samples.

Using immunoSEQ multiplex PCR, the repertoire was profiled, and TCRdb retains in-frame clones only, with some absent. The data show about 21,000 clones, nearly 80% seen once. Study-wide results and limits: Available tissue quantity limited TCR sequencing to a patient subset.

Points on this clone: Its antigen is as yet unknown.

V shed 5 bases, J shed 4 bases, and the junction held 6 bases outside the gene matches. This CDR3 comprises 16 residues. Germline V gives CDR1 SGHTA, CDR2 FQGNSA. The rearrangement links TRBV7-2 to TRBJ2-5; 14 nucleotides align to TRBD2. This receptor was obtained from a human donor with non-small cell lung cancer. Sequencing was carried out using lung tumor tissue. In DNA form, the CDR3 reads TGTGCCAGCAGCCCGGGACTAGCGGGAGTGGGAGAGACCCAGTACTTC. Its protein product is CASSPGLAGVGETQYF.